This is a list of T cell receptor beta chains from one sample in a study of tumor and adjacent non-tumor tissue in lung cancer. Each CDR3 protein gets one entry after TCRdb re-called the multiplex PCR reads with MiXCR. Here the sample spans roughly 81,000 distinct CDR3 sequences, about 61% being singletons. The material sequenced was lung tumor tissue. These receptors all stem from a man aged 70 or older with non-small cell lung cancer. CDR3s include the opening cysteine and the closing phenylalanine or tryptophan. D genes are given only for firm matches. Expanded clones get a size class; other rows say once, few or many, or leave the size out.

clone_size j_call d_call v_call cdr3_aa cdr3_nt
many TRBJ2-7 NA TRBV6-2/TRBV6-3 CASSQGGTYEQYF TGTGCCAGCAGCCAGGGGGGTACCTACGAGCAGTACTTC
NA TRBJ1-5 NA TRBV6-1 CASIGKRGDAQPQHF TGTGCCAGCATTGGGAAAAGGGGTGACGCTCAGCCCCAGCATTTT
NA TRBJ2-7 NA TRBV6-1 CASLRTGGSDEQYF TGTGCCAGCTTACGTACGGGGGGCAGTGACGAGCAGTACTTC
NA TRBJ2-7 TRBD1 TRBV6-5 CANSTGTGSYEQYF TGTGCCAACAGTACTGGGACAGGCTCCTACGAGCAGTACTTC
NA TRBJ2-3 NA TRBV11-2 CTSSTTNSHTDTQYF TGTACTAGCAGCACGACCAATTCCCACACAGATACGCAGTATTTT
NA TRBJ2-1 NA TRBV24-1 CATTKGGLNEQFF TGTGCCACCACTAAAGGAGGGCTCAATGAGCAGTTCTTC
few TRBJ1-5 TRBD1 TRBV5-1 CASSISGGQNQPQHF TGCGCCAGCAGCATATCAGGGGGCCAGAATCAGCCCCAGCATTTT
NA TRBJ2-5 TRBD2 TRBV11-2 CASSAVLAGGAETQYF TGTGCCAGCAGCGCGGTACTAGCGGGGGGAGCGGAGACCCAGTACTTC
NA TRBJ1-1 NA TRBV10-3 CGISDSVLRKEAFF TGTGGCATCAGTGATAGTGTATTACGAAAGGAAGCTTTCTTT
NA TRBJ1-1 NA TRBV29-1 CSGRGLSNTEAFF TGCAGCGGAAGGGGACTTTCGAACACTGAAGCTTTCTTT
NA TRBJ2-7 NA TRBV11-2 CAGSLGGGPYEQYF TGTGCCGGCAGCTTAGGAGGCGGACCGTACGAGCAGTACTTC
NA TRBJ2-6 NA TRBV11-1 CASNLARAESNVLTF TGTGCCAGCAACTTAGCGAGGGCAGAAAGCAACGTTCTGACTTTC
NA TRBJ1-2 NA TRBV6-5 CASTQDSGVSGYTF TGTGCCAGCACCCAAGACAGTGGCGTCTCTGGCTACACCTTT
NA TRBJ2-7 TRBD2 TRBV10-1 CASSDRAGGRGYEHYF TGCGCCAGCAGTGATCGAGCGGGAGGACGCGGGTACGAGCACTACTTC
few TRBJ1-1 NA TRBV7-3 CASSLTWKNTEAFF TGTGCCAGCAGCTTAACGTGGAAGAACACTGAAGCTTTCTTT
few TRBJ2-4 TRBD2 TRBV20-1 CSASRTSSKNIQYF TGCAGTGCTAGTCGGACTAGCTCCAAAAACATTCAGTACTTC
many TRBJ2-3 TRBD1 TRBV20-1 CSAKQQGPTDTQYF TGCAGTGCTAAGCAACAGGGGCCCACAGATACGCAGTATTTT
once TRBJ1-1 NA TRBV11-2 CASSFGTDGTETFF TGTGCCAGCAGTTTTGGGACCGACGGCACTGAAACTTTCTTT
NA TRBJ1-6 NA TRBV11-2 CASSLVGGTTSYNSSLLF TGTGCCAGCAGCTTAGTCGGAGGAACCACCTCCTATAATTCATCCCTCCTCTTT
NA TRBJ2-3 NA TRBV28 CASSWGPGRGSTGTQYF TGTGCCAGCAGTTGGGGCCCGGGACGTGGGAGCACGGGTACGCAGTATTTT
many TRBJ2-7 NA TRBV6-5 CASSFTGTVAYEQYF TGTGCCAGCAGTTTTACCGGGACGGTGGCCTACGAGCAGTACTTC
NA TRBJ2-5 TRBD1 TRBV6-1 CVTTRGETQYF TGTGTTACCACCAGGGGGGAGACCCAGTACTTC
many TRBJ2-2 TRBD2 TRBV10-2 CATQIRSWLAGVANTGELFF TGCGCCACCCAAATCAGGAGCTGGCTAGCGGGAGTGGCGAACACCGGGGAGCTGTTTTTT
NA TRBJ2-5 NA TRBV11-2 CTSSWTSTGQETQYF TGTACCAGTAGCTGGACCAGTACAGGCCAAGAGACCCAGTACTTC